What follows are 8 T cell receptor beta chains derived from one specimen sequenced in a study of OX40 agonist ivuxolimab in advanced cancers. Sequencing was performed with immunoSEQ multiplex PCR; in TCRdb, only in-frame clones are kept and a portion is missing. The sample records about 93,000 clones, around 90% being singletons. Sequences were derived from CD4+ or CD8+ T cells sorted from blood, sampled in a trial of the OX40 agonist ivuxolimab. The receptors originated from an adult with an advanced solid tumor such as melanoma, head and neck, liver or kidney cancer.

The chain couples TRBV5-1 to TRBJ1-2; D uncertain. In germline, CDR1 is SGHRS, CDR2 YFSETQ. V lost 4 bases to trimming and J lost 8 bases, with 21 bases between them. The CDR3 totals 15 residues. The CDR3, as DNA: TGCGCCAGCAGCGACCTTCTGACCGACCCTGGGGGCTACACCTTC. This encodes CASSDLLTDPGGYTF.

About this clone itself: The junction departs from germline at one end; a sequencing error may be responsible. The rearrangement uses TRBV25-1 and TRBJ2-1; TRBD2 might be the D (5 bases). CDR1 is MGHDK, CDR2 SYGVNS, per germline. The CDR3 runs to 13 residues. CDR3 DNA: TGTGCCGGCAGCTCCACTAGAACGACGGCGCAGTTCTTC. It specifies CAGSSTRTTAQFF.

The chain is built from TRBV30 and TRBJ1-1, with no clear D. This CDR3 contains 10 residues. Trimming took off 7 bases at V and 11 bases at J, with 14 bases between the two ends. CDR1 and CDR2 (germline): GTSNPN, SVGIG (reference sequence). The CDR3 DNA reads as TGTGCCTCCTCCCCTGGCAGGGCTTTCTTT. Translation gives CASSPGRAFF.

This chain connects TRBV19 to TRBJ1-3; D is unclear. CDR1 is LNHDA and CDR2 is SQIVND in the germline V gene (reference sequence). Trimming took 6 bases from V and 1 from J, leaving 7 bases between them. The CDR3 covers 13 residues. The CDR3 region has the DNA TGTGCCAGTAGGGGGAAGTCTGGAAACACCATATATTTT. Encoded protein: CASRGKSGNTIYF.

This chain joins TRBV5-6 and TRBJ2-7, with 8 nucleotides matching TRBD2. Trimming removed 4 bases from V and 2 bases from J; junction bases left unmatched: 8. This CDR3 spans 15 amino acids. In germline, CDR1 is SGHDT, CDR2 YYEEEE. CDR3 in DNA: TGTGCCAGCAGCCTTGTAACCGGGAGGGCCTACGAGCAGTACTTC. This gives the protein CASSLVTGRAYEQYF.

The rearrangement joins TRBV30 to TRBJ2-1; perhaps TRBD1 as D (6 bases). Trimming left V 3 bases short and J 5 bases short, with 14 bases between. Germline assignment: CDR1 GTSNPN and CDR2 SVGIG (reference sequence). This CDR3 has 14 amino acids. The CDR3 DNA sequence: TGTGCCTGGAGCCACAGGGTGGCGGACAATGAGCAGTTCTTC. Its protein product is CAWSHRVADNEQFF.

J is TRBJ2-7 and V is TRBV27; TRBD2 aligns across 10 bases. With 1 base clipped from V and 3 bases from J, the junction kept 6 bases outside the gene matches. The length of the CDR3 is 16 residues. Germline CDR1 reads MNHEY; CDR2 reads SMNVEV (reference sequence). Here the CDR3 DNA reads TGTGCCAGCAGTTTATTGTCAGCGGGAGGGATCTACGAGCAGTACTTC. Its protein is CASSLLSAGGIYEQYF.

The V gene is TRBV30, the J gene TRBJ1-1; 7 bases are shared with TRBD1. CDR1 and CDR2 (germline): GTSNPN, SVGIG (reference sequence). The junction had 3 bases not matched to a gene; V was cut back by 2 bases and J by 3 bases. The CDR3 has 13 amino acids. CDR3 protein: CAWSQGGDTEAFF. CDR3 coding DNA: TGTGCCTGGAGTCAGGGGGGTGACACTGAAGCTTTCTTT. The variable domain in full, completed from reference TRBV30 and TRBJ1-1, reads SQTIHQWPATLVQPVGSPLSLECTVEGTSNPNLYWYRQAAGRGLQLLFYSVGIGQISSEVPQNLSASRPQDRQFILSSKKLLLSDSGFYLCAWSQGGDTEAFFGQGTRLTVV.